Each of the 18 T cell receptor beta chains below was sequenced from the same sample in a study of tumor and adjacent non-tumor tissue in lung cancer (dated by TCRdb to 2016 to 2018). The library relied on multiplex PCR. This sample was sequenced with an Illumina HiSeq 2500. TCRbeta libraries were constructed through three rounds of nested PCR with primers (Table S4) according to protocols modified from ARM-PCR. TCRdb reprocessing: public reads trimmed at Q25 with fastp, clones called with MiXCR, in-frame beta chains kept. Every distinct CDR3 protein forms one entry, paired with its most common genes and DNA. Counted in this sample were 90,000 to 110,000 distinct CDR3 sequences; roughly 80% of them appeared once. The top ten hold around 37% of the sample. Bulk unsorted tissue served as the source for RNA extraction, and RNA quality was assessed using a NanoDrop ND-1000 and an Agilent 2100. The sequenced sample consisted of lung tumor tissue. The receptors come from a woman aged 55-70 years with non-small cell lung cancer.

This clonotype was seen a handful of times. The chain links TRBV20-1 to TRBJ1-6, with D unclear. Germline-derived CDR1 and CDR2 are DFQATT and SNEGSKA (reference sequence). Trimming took off 6 bases at V and 5 bases at J, with 11 bases between the two ends. The CDR3 is 13 residues long. The CDR3 bases are TGCAGTGCCACGTGGTCTGATAATTCACCCCTCCACTTT. This gives the protein CSATWSDNSPLHF.

In its sample, this clonotype was seen many times. This chain links TRBV4-1 with TRBJ1-6, with a tentative D call TRBD1 (5 bases). V dropped 4 bases and J dropped 4 bases, with 17 bases sitting between them. The V gene's germline CDR1 is MGHRA and CDR2 YSYEKL. The CDR3 is 17 amino acids. The CDR3 bases are TGCGCCAGCAGCCCCCGAACAGGAGACCTTTATAATTCACCCCTCCACTTT. Translated: CASSPRTGDLYNSPLHF.

For this clonotype: One end of the junction is discordant with germline, which a read error may explain. The V and J genes are TRBV14 and TRBJ1-2, with 8 bases aligning to TRBD1. The CDR3 sequence is 13 residues long. Germline lookup yields CDR1 SGHDN and CDR2 FVKESK. Here the CDR3 reads CVSSTRTGNGYTF. The CDR3 nucleotides read TGTGTCAGCAGCACCAGGACAGGGAACGGCTACACCTTC.

A word on this clonotype: This may come from a read error, since a much larger clone is one base off. The V call is TRBV6-1, the J call TRBJ2-5, with TRBD1 matching over 7 bases. Trimming cost V 7 bases and J 5 bases; bases outside gene matches: 7. The CDR3 is 13 amino acids. From germline, CDR1 is MNHNS and CDR2 SASEGT. CDR3 region: CASNEGARETQYF. The CDR3 coding sequence is TGTGCCAGCAATGAGGGGGCCAGGGAGACCCAGTACTTC.

About this clonotype: A read error may produce the germline difference seen at one junction end. The chain couples TRBV11-2 to TRBJ1-6, with 9 positions matching TRBD1. The germline CDR1 and CDR2 sequences are SGHAT and FQNNGV. The CDR3 consists of 15 residues. The CDR3 nucleotides are TGTGCCAGCAGTTTAGAGGGACAGGGTATCGCACTCCTCCACTTT. Translated: CASSLEGQGIALLHF. Combining the CDR3 with reference TRBV11-2 and TRBJ1-6 gives the whole variable domain EAGVAQSPRYKIIEKRQSVAFWCNPISGHATLYWYQQILGQGPKLLIQFQNNGVVDDSQLPKDRFSAERLKGVDSTLKIQPAKLEDSAVYLCASSLEGQGIALLHFGNGTRLTVT.

On this clonotype: One junction end does not reproduce the germline sequence, and a read error may be involved. The CDR3 here is CVSSLTGNTGELFF. CDR3 nucleotides: TGTGTCAGCAGCTTGACAGGGAACACCGGGGAGCTGTTTTTC. V is TRBV5-8 and J is TRBJ2-2; 7 nucleotides match TRBD1. Germline V gene sequence: CDR1 SGHTS, CDR2 YDEGEE. This CDR3 spans 14 amino acids.

Points on this clonotype: This CDR3 is missing its conserved last phenylalanine or tryptophan, likely due to a read error. The chain carries TRBV28 and TRBJ2-3, with unresolved D. Per germline, CDR1 MDHEN and CDR2 SYDVKM. The CDR3 loop spans 15 amino acids. The chain's CDR3 is CASSPPGPRTETQYY. CDR3 sequence (DNA): TGTGCCAGCAGCCCCCCAGGTCCCCGCACAGAAACGCAGTATTAT.

Concerning this clonotype: Germline is not matched at one junction end, which may reflect a read error. The J gene is TRBJ1-1, the V gene TRBV11-1; D possibly corresponds to TRBD1 (5 bases). The CDR3 spans 13 residues. Germline lookup yields CDR1 SGHAT and CDR2 FQDESV (reference sequence). CDR3 protein: CASSRDRNTEVFF. The CDR3 region has the DNA TGTGCCAGCAGCCGGGACCGTAACACTGAAGTTTTCTTC.

Remarks on this clonotype: This may come from a read error, since a much larger clone is one base off. The rearrangement uses TRBV6-1 and TRBJ2-3; D gene uncertain. CDR1 is MNHNS and CDR2 is SASEGT in the germline V gene. The CDR3 totals 12 residues. In DNA form, the CDR3 reads TGTGCCAGCAGTGCGACCTCAGATATGCAGTATTTT. Protein sequence: CASSATSDMQYF.

Note on this clonotype: A read error is possible here, since a much larger clone lies one base away. The chain recombines TRBV20-1 with TRBJ2-1, with TRBD2 matching 12 bases. The CDR3 length is 15 residues. CDR1 and CDR2 (germline): DFQATT, SNEGSKA (reference sequence). The CDR3 nucleotides read TGCAGTACTAGGGCTAGCGGGAGGGCCTACAATGAGCAGTTCTTC. This translates into CSTRASGRAYNEQFF.

A single count supports this clonotype. The genes are TRBV24-1 and TRBJ2-1, with 8 bases matching TRBD2. This CDR3 is 16 amino acids long. J gave up 3 bases and V 0 bases, and 3 bases lay outside the gene matches. The germline V gene has CDR1 KGHDR and CDR2 SFDVKD. This CDR3 reads CATSDLQSGSYNEQFF. For the CDR3, the DNA is TGTGCCACCAGTGATTTGCAGAGCGGGAGCTACAATGAGCAGTTCTTC.

The V and J genes are TRBV11-2 and TRBJ1-4, with a tentative D call TRBD1 (6 bases). Between the trimmed V and J ends, which lost 6 bases and 9 bases, there was a span of 20 bases. This CDR3 has 15 amino acids. CDR1 and CDR2 (germline): SGHAT, FQNNGV. The CDR3 DNA sequence: TGTGCCAGCAGTCGAGTTACAGGGTACGGGAAAAAACTGTTTTTT. Protein: CASSRVTGYGKKLFF.

As to this clonotype: A clone one base away is much larger, so this may be a read error. The J gene is TRBJ1-2, the V gene TRBV28; D is ambiguous. V was trimmed by 9 bases and J by 2 bases, leaving 19 bases between them. Germline values: CDR1 MDHEN, CDR2 SYDVKM. This CDR3 contains 15 residues. CDR3 in amino acids: CARRSPQTGNYGYTF. The CDR3 DNA follows: TGTGCCAGGAGATCACCACAGACGGGGAACTATGGCTACACCTTC.

This clonotype was found once. The junction differs from germline at one of its ends, possibly a read error. The chain employs TRBV28 and TRBJ2-6; perhaps TRBD1 as D (6 bases). From germline, CDR1 is MDHEN and CDR2 SYDVKM. This CDR3 is 15 amino acids long. The CDR3 DNA is TGTGCCAGCAGAACCCCTCGGGCAGGGGCCAACGCCCTGACTTTC. Its protein is CASRTPRAGANALTF.

As regards this clonotype: A read error is likely, as this CDR3 ends without the conserved phenylalanine or tryptophan. It is unclear where the CDR3 begins or ends on the DNA, so no DNA is shown, and the CDR3 is as TCRdb lists it. V is TRBV21-1 and J is TRBJ1-5; the DNA was not compared with TRBD1, the D call given in the table. TRBV21-1 is marked as a pseudogene. The CDR3 spans 19 residues, counting both ends. The CDR3 region is CASSSRAGSIRKGNQPQHY.

Comment on this clonotype: The germline gene is not matched at one end of the junction; a read error may be the cause. The gene calls are TRBV11-3 and TRBJ2-7; D may be TRBD2 (6 bases). CDR1 and CDR2 from the germline V gene are SGHNT and YENEEA. The CDR3 contains 15 residues. The CDR3 region has the DNA TGTGCCAGCAGCCCCATGGGGGGTGGGTCCTACGAGCATTACTTC. Translating gives CASSPMGGGSYEHYF. The whole variable domain, filled in from reference TRBV11-3 and TRBJ2-7, reads EAGVVQSPRYKIIEKKQPVAFWCNPISGHNTLYWYLQNLGQGPELLIRYENEEAVDDSQLPKDRFSAERLKGVDSTLKIQPAELGDSAVYLCASSPMGGGSYEHYFGPGTRLTVT.

On this clonotype: A read error is likely, as this CDR3 ends without the conserved phenylalanine or tryptophan. The limits of the CDR3 on the DNA are not certain, so only TCRdb's listed CDR3 is given. The chain is built from TRBV5-1 and TRBJ2-6; the DNA was not used to check the table's D call, TRBD2. 14 amino acids form the CDR3, both terminal residues included. Per the germline V gene, CDR1 is SGHRS and CDR2 is YFSETQ. CDR3 sequence: CASSEGTGANALSY.

The rearrangement uses TRBV4-1 and TRBJ2-3; 7 nucleotides agree with TRBD1. Losses at the gene ends were 4 bases for V and 7 bases for J; bases not matched to a gene: 17. Germline lookup yields CDR1 MGHRA and CDR2 YSYEKL. This CDR3 is built from 17 residues. The CDR3 bases are TGCGCCAGCAGCCCTAGACCGACAGGGAGTGGCGCATATACGCAGTATTTT. Translation: CASSPRPTGSGAYTQYF.